What follows describes a single T cell receptor (beta chain). The antigen is unknown. This entry comes from a study of response to subunit inactivated influenza vaccine. Findings and limits, study-wide: New T cells are recruited in small numbers by each seasonal influenza vaccination, according to the authors' suggestion.

CDR1 and CDR2 (germline): MNHEY, SVGAGI. This CDR3 has 14 residues. The V end lost 2 bases, the J end lost 5 bases, and 9 bases lay between the germline ends. One entry per CDR3 protein results from TCRdb running MiXCR on the RT-PCR reads. The sample yields some 850,000 distinct CDR3 sequences, around a sixth seen once. The source was PBMCs from blood, collected roughly 5 days after vaccination. The clonotype originates from a man over 45 who received an inactivated influenza vaccine. The chain is built from TRBV6-5 and TRBJ1-4; perhaps TRBD1 as D (6 bases). CDR3 loop: CASSYARGNEKLFF. Here the CDR3 DNA reads TGTGCCAGCAGTTACGCCAGGGGCAATGAAAAACTGTTTTTT.